This passage covers 14 T cell receptor beta chains from one sample sequenced in a study of Ad26.COV2.S vaccination and SARS-CoV-2 variants. Treatment given: 15 to 20 received Ad26.COV2.S at low or high dose, single or two shots; about five received placebo; per-sample allocation not given. Material that was analyzed had been drawn on day 63 after the first vaccine or placebo injection. The table came from immunoSEQ multiplex PCR; TCRdb's copy has only in-frame clones and leaves some out. The repertoire holds approximately 350,000 clones, with about 83% as singletons. Sequenced here: peripheral blood, sampled in a trial of Ad26.COV2.S vaccine versus placebo. The receptors stem from a person between 18 and 60 years old who received the Ad26.COV2.S COVID-19 vaccine or a placebo.

This clone appeared a few times. The CDR3 DNA reads TGTGCCAGCAGCAAAGGCCCAAACTATGGCTACACCTTC. It translates to CASSKGPNYGYTF. The chain has TRBV21-1 and TRBJ1-2. TRBV21-1 is reported as a pseudogene. The CDR3 is 13 amino acids.

The chain employs TRBV4-1 and TRBJ2-2, with 8 nucleotides matching TRBD1. Germline-derived CDR1 and CDR2 are MGHRA and YSYEKL. The CDR3 spans 17 residues. V lost 1 base to trimming and J lost 7 bases; unmatched junction nucleotides: 11. CDR3 loop: CASSQVGRGRVGGELFF. As DNA, the CDR3 is TGCGCCAGCAGCCAAGTGGGCAGGGGGCGGGTAGGCGGGGAGCTGTTTTTT.

To note about this clone: Mismatch with germline at one junction end may stem from a read error. This chain links TRBV6-4 with TRBJ2-2; D gene uncertain. Germline-derived CDR1 and CDR2 are MRHNA and SNTAGT. The CDR3 contains 13 residues. For the CDR3, the DNA is TGTGCCAGCAGTGACTCGAACGCCGGGGAGCTGTTTTTT. This translates into CASSDSNAGELFF.

The chain recombines TRBV25-1 with TRBJ1-4; a possible D gene is TRBD1 (6 bases). The CDR3 length is 14 residues. Trimming cost V 4 bases and J 8 bases, with 14 bases left between them. CDR1 is MGHDK and CDR2 is SYGVNS in the germline V gene. The CDR3 loop is CASSVAGGKEKLFF. The CDR3, as DNA: TGTGCCAGCAGTGTAGCCGGGGGCAAAGAAAAACTGTTTTTT.

The V gene is TRBV30, the J gene TRBJ2-2; D not certain. V lost 1 base, J lost 8 bases, and 11 bases lay in between. This CDR3 has 13 amino acids. Germline lookup yields CDR1 GTSNPN and CDR2 SVGIG (reference sequence). Written as DNA, the CDR3 is TGTGCCTGGAGTGCCGTTGGGCGAGGGGAGCTGTTTTTT. Residues: CAWSAVGRGELFF.

This clone occurred a few times. This chain uses TRBV9 with TRBJ2-2, with D possibly being TRBD1 (5 bases). Trimming shortened V by 0 bases and J by 6 bases, and 12 bases separated the two germline ends. The germline V gene has CDR1 SGDLS and CDR2 YYNGEE. CDR3 length: 15 residues. CDR3 DNA sequence: TGTGCCAGCAGCGTAGATCGTCAGGGCGCCGGGGAGCTGTTTTTT. This translates into CASSVDRQGAGELFF. Combining the CDR3 with reference TRBV9 and TRBJ2-2 gives the whole variable domain DSGVTQTPKHLITATGQRVTLRCSPRSGDLSVYWYQQSLDQGLQFLIQYYNGEERAKGNILERFSAQQFPDLHSELNLSSLELGDSALYFCASSVDRQGAGELFFGEGSRLTVL.

V gene TRBV7-2 combines with J gene TRBJ2-5; D perhaps matches TRBD1 (5 bases). CDR3 length: 14 residues. The V gene lost 1 base and the J gene lost 7 bases, with 13 bases spanning the gap. Germline assignment: CDR1 SGHTA and CDR2 FQGNSA. Here the CDR3 reads CASSLGEGVGTQYF. Written as DNA, the CDR3 is TGTGCCAGCAGCTTAGGGGAAGGGGTGGGGACCCAGTACTTC.

The table lists this clone with a few counts. This chain links TRBV5-1 with TRBJ1-5, with D unresolved. This CDR3 has 13 residues. V gave up 2 bases and J gave up 7 bases, with 10 bases separating them. Germline values: CDR1 SGHRS, CDR2 YFSETQ. This CDR3 is CASSLTGRQPQHF. The DNA of the CDR3 is TGCGCCAGCAGCTTAACGGGTAGACAGCCCCAGCATTTT. The full variable domain, with the rest looked up from reference TRBV5-1 and TRBJ1-5, is KAGVTQTPRYLIKTRGQQVTLSCSPISGHRSVSWYQQTPGQGLQFLFEYFSETQRNKGNFPGRFSGRQFSNSRSEMNVSTLELGDSALYLCASSLTGRQPQHFGDGTRLSIL.

The J gene is TRBJ2-7, the V gene TRBV11-2; 12 bases map to TRBD1. V was pared by 1 base and J by 4 bases, with 11 bases of the junction left unmatched. The CDR3 has 18 residues. Germline CDR1 SGHAT, CDR2 FQNNGV. This chain's CDR3 is CASSLVGQGARKGYEQYF. DNA of the CDR3: TGTGCCAGCAGCTTAGTGGGACAGGGGGCGAGGAAGGGATACGAGCAGTACTTC.

V and J are TRBV9 and TRBJ2-4; 7 bases map to TRBD2. Trimming removed 3 bases from V and 4 bases from J; junction bases left unmatched: 4. CDR1 and CDR2 from the germline V gene are SGDLS and YYNGEE. The CDR3 spans 14 residues. CDR3 nucleotides: TGTGCCAGCAGCGACCTTAGCGGGAAAAACATTCAGTACTTC. Translated, it gives CASSDLSGKNIQYF.

The chain joins TRBV7-2 to TRBJ2-1; possible D gene TRBD2, 6 bases. Germline-derived CDR1 and CDR2 are SGHTA and FQGNSA. V shed 4 bases and J shed 9 bases, with 13 bases lying between them. CDR3 length equals 13 residues. The CDR3 reads CASSYGGAGEQFF. DNA of the CDR3: TGTGCCAGCAGCTACGGCGGGGCGGGTGAGCAGTTCTTC.

The chain couples TRBV5-5 to TRBJ2-7; TRBD2 matches 7 bases. The V gene's germline CDR1 is SGHKS and CDR2 YYEKEE (reference sequence). V gave up 2 bases and J gave up 0 bases; unmatched junction bases: 8. The length of the CDR3 is 16 residues. DNA of the CDR3: TGTGCCAGCAGCTTCCTCGGGGGGTATAACTCCTACGAGCAGTACTTC. This codes for CASSFLGGYNSYEQYF.

This chain uses TRBV5-4 with TRBJ1-1, with D uncertain. The V gene lost 0 bases and the J gene lost 7 bases, with 7 bases spanning the gap. The germline gives CDR1 SGHNT, CDR2 YYREEE (reference sequence). This CDR3 is 12 amino acids long. For the CDR3, the DNA is TGTGCCAGCAGCTTGGATTCGGGTGAAGCTTTCTTT. Protein: CASSLDSGEAFF.

The chain employs TRBV9 and TRBJ2-7; TRBD1 matches at 11 bases. J gave up 0 bases and V 3 bases, and 14 bases lay outside the gene matches. The CDR3 is 19 amino acids. CDR1 is SGDLS and CDR2 is YYNGEE in the germline V gene. The CDR3 DNA is TGTGCCAGCAGCGCCGGGACAGGGGGTTTTCCCCAAACCTCCTACGAGCAGTACTTC. Translation: CASSAGTGGFPQTSYEQYF.